This T cell receptor (beta chain) appears in the sequencing data of a study of cytomegalovirus exposure and HLA in healthy donors. Study findings and constraints: Several top significant clusters appeared, in a later analysis, to be linked to common viral pathogens. With later analysis, a missense DCLRE1C variant became linked to TCR beta V- and J-gene trimming.

CDR3 length: 15 residues. V was shortened by 0 bases and J by 5 bases, with 11 bases between the two germline ends. Per germline, CDR1 PRHDT and CDR2 FYEKMQ (reference sequence). It was with 60 Vbeta and 13 Jbeta primers that the PCR ran. The table came from immunoSEQ multiplex PCR; TCRdb's copy has only in-frame clones and leaves some out. The sample shows around 140,000 clones, around 80% of them seen only once. A remark on this clone: Its cognate antigen is unknown.

Sequencing was done on a sample of PBMCs. The chain joins TRBV13 to TRBJ2-1; a weak D match, TRBD1 (5 bases). The sequence was obtained from a man in his forties in good health and CMV-seronegative. The CDR3 region has the DNA TGTGCCAGCAGCTTAGGGGCAGGGAAGGACAATGAGCAGTTCTTC. It is translated as CASSLGAGKDNEQFF.